Listed here is a single T cell receptor (beta chain). This specimen comes from a study of blood T cell repertoires in COVID-19. For the study at large: Specimens from acute and convalescent COVID-19 originated in the United States, Italy and Spain. PBMCs, B-cell-depleted T cells, or T cells were the source of the cDNA or gDNA that made up the material.

Clones were read by immunoSEQ multiplex PCR, and TCRdb kept only the in-frame ones, dropping some. The sample has under 200,000 clones, over 70% seen once. The CDR3 is 12 residues long. The V and J ends lost 7 bases and 10 bases respectively, with 14 bases between them. In germline, CDR1 is MDHEN, CDR2 SYDVKM. Sequencing was carried out using peripheral blood. The sequence came from a woman older than 75 with active or convalescent COVID-19. The rearrangement links TRBV28 to TRBJ1-5; no definite D call. CDR3 coding DNA: TGTGCCAGCAATCAAGTGGCATCTCCCCAGCATTTT. Encoded protein: CASNQVASPQHF.